The following is a T cell receptor (beta chain) sequence with its context. This sample is part of a study of cytomegalovirus exposure and HLA in healthy donors. Study-wide context: Of 398 genotyped donors, 70% to 85% clustered with self-reported Caucasian donors.

Primers: 60 Vbeta forward and 13 Jbeta reverse. The table came from immunoSEQ multiplex PCR; TCRdb's copy has only in-frame clones and leaves some out. The sample comprises about 84,000 clones, around four fifths of which are singletons, and around 2.7% rests with the top ten. The CDR3 sequence is 17 residues long. V lost 6 bases to trimming and J lost 0 bases, with 21 bases between them. CDR1 SGDLS and CDR2 YYNGEE come from the germline V gene. The sample taken for sequencing was PBMCs. The chain links TRBV9 to TRBJ1-2; D may be TRBD1 (5 bases). This receptor was identified in a male donor in good health and CMV-seropositive. The CDR3: CASTSSHSEGTNYGYTF. CDR3 coding DNA: TGTGCCAGCACCTCATCACACTCGGAGGGGACTAACTATGGCTACACCTTC.